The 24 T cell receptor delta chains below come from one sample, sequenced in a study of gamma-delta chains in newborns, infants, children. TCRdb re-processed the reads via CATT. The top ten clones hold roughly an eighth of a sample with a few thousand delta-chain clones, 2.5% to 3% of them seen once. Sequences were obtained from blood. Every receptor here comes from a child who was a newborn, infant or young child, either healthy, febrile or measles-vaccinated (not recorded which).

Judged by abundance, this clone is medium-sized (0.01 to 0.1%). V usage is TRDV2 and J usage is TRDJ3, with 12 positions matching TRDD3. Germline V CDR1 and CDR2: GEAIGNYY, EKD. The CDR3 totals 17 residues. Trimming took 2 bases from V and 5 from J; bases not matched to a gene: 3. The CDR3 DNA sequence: TGTGCCTGTGACATACTGGGGGATACCCGGGACACCCGACAGATGTTTTTC. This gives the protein CACDILGDTRDTRQMFF.

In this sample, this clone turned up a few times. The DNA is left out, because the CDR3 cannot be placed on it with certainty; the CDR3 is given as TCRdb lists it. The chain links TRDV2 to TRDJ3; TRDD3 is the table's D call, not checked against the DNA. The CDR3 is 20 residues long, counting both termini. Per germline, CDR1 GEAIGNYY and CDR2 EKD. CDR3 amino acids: CACDSRAGDWDSWDTRQMFF.

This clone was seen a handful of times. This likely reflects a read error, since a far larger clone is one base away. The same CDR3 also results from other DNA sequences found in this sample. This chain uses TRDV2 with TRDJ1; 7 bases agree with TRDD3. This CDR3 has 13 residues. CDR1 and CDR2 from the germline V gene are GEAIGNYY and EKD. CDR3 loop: CACDTWGTDKLIF. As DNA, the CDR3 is TGTGCCTGTGACACCTGGGGGACCGATAAGCTCATCTTT.

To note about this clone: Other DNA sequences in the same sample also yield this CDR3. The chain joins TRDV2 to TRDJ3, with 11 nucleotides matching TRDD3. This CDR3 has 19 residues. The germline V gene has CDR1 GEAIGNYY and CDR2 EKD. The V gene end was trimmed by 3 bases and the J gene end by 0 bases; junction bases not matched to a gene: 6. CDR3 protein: CACDAPGGYSSWDTRQMFF. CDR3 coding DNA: TGTGCCTGTGACGCACCTGGGGGATACAGCTCCTGGGACACCCGACAGATGTTTTTC.

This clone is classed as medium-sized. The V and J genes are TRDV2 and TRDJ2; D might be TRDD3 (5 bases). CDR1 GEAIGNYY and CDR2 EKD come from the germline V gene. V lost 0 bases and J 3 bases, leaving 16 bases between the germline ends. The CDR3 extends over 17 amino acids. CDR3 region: CACDTVSGVGMTAQLFF. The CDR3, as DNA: TGTGCCTGTGACACCGTAAGCGGAGTGGGGATGACAGCACAACTCTTCTTT.

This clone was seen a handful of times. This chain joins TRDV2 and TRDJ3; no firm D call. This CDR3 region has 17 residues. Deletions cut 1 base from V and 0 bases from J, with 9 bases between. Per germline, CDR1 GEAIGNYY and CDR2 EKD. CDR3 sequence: CACDTPTVSWDTRQMFF. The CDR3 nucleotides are TGTGCCTGTGACACGCCCACCGTCTCCTGGGACACCCGACAGATGTTTTTC.

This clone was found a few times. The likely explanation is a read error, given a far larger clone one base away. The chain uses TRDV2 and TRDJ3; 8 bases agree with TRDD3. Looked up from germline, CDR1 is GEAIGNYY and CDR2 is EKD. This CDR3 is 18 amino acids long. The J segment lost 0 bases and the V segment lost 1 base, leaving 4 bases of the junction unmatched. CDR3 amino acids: CACDTGGCSSWDTRQMFF. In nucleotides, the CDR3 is TGTGCCTGTGACACTGGGGGATGCAGCTCCTGGGACACCCGACAGATGTTTTTC.

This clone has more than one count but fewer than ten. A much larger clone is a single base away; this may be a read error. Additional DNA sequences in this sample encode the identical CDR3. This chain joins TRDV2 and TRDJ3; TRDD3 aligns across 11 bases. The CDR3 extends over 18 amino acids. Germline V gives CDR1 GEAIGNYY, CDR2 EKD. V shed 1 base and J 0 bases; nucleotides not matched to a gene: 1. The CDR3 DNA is TGTGCCTGTGACACTACTGGGGGATACTCCTGGGACACCCGACAGATGTTTTTC. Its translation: CACDTTGGYSWDTRQMFF.

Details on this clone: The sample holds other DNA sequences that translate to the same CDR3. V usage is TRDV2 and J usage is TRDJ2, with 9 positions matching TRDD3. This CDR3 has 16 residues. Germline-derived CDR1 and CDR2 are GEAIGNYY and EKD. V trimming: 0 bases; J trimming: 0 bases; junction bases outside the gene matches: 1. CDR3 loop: CACDTLGDTLTAQLFF. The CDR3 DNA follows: TGTGCCTGTGACACCTTGGGGGATACTTTGACAGCACAACTCTTCTTT.

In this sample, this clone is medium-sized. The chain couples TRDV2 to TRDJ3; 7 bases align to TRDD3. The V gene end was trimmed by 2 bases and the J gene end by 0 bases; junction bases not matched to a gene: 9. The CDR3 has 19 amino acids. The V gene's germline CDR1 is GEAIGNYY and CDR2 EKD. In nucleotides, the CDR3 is TGTGCCTGTGACAATACTGGGGACCCGTCCTCCTGGGACACCCGACAGATGTTTTTC. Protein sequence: CACDNTGDPSSWDTRQMFF.

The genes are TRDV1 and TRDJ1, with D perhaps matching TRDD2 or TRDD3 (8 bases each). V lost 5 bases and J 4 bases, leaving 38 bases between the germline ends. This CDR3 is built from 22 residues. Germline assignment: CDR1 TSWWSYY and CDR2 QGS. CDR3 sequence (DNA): TGTGCTCTTGGGAATCTTCCTACTTTCATGGGGGATGAGGTGACAGTAAGCGATAAACTCATCTTT. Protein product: CALGNLPTFMGDEVTVSDKLIF.

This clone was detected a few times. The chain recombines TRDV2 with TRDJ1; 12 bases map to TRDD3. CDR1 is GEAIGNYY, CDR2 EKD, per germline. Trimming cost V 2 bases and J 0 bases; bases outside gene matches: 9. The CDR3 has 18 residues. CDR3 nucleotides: TGTGCCTGTGACAAAGTACTGGGGGATACTCGGTACACCGATAAACTCATCTTT. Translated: CACDKVLGDTRYTDKLIF.

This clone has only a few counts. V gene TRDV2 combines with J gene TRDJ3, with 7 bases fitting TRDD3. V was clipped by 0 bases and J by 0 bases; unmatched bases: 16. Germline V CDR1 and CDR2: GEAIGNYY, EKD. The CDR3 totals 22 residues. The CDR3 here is CACDTGVLGGLDSSWDTRQMFF. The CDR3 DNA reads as TGTGCCTGTGACACCGGAGTTCTGGGGGGCCTCGATAGCTCCTGGGACACCCGACAGATGTTTTTC.

The CDR3 DNA reads as TGTGCCTGTGACGTACTGGGGGATAAGGATAAACTCATCTTT. Translating gives CACDVLGDKDKLIF. V gene TRDV2 combines with J gene TRDJ1; 11 bases agree with TRDD3. CDR3 size: 14 residues. V trimming: 3 bases; J trimming: 5 bases; junction bases outside the gene matches: 4. In germline, CDR1 is GEAIGNYY, CDR2 EKD.

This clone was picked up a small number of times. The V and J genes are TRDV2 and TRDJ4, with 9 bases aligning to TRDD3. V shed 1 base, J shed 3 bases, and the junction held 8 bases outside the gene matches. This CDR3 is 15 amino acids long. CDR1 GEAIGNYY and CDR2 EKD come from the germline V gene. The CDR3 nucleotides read TGTGCCTGTGACACGGTGGGGGATAACGACGGACCCCTGATCTTT. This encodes CACDTVGDNDGPLIF.

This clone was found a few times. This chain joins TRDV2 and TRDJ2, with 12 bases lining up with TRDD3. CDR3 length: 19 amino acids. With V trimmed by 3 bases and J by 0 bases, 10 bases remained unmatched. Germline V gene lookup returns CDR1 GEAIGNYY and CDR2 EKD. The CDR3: CACDPLLGDTQALTAQLFF. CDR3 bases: TGTGCCTGTGACCCGTTACTGGGGGATACCCAAGCTTTGACAGCACAACTCTTCTTT.

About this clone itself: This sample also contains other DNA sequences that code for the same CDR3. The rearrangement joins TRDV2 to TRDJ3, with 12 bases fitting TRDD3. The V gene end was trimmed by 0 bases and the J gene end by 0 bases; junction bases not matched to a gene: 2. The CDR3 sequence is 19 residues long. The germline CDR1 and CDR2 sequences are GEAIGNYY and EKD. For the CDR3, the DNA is TGTGCCTGTGACACCGCTGGGGGATACGGCTCCTGGGACACCCGACAGATGTTTTTC. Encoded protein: CACDTAGGYGSWDTRQMFF.

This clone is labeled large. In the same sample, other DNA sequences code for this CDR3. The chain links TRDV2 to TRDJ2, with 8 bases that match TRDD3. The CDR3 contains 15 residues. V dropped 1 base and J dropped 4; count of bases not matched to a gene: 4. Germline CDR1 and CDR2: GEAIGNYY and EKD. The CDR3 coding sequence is TGTGCCTGTGACACGGTACTGGGGGGGACAGCACAACTCTTCTTT. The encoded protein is CACDTVLGGTAQLFF.

The CDR3 region is CACDTLGAPPSWDTRQMFF. The DNA of the CDR3 is TGTGCCTGTGACACCCTGGGGGCCCCCCCCTCCTGGGACACCCGACAGATGTTTTTC. The rearrangement links TRDV2 to TRDJ3, with TRDD3 matching over 7 bases. J lost 0 bases, V lost 0 bases, and 7 bases had no gene match. This CDR3 region has 19 residues. From germline, CDR1 is GEAIGNYY and CDR2 EKD.

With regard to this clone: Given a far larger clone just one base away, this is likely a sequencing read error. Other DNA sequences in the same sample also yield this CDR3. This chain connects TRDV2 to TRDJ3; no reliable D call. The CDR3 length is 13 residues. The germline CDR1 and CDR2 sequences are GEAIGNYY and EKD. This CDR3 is CACDTWDTRQMFF. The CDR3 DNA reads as TGTGCCTGTGACACCTGGGACACCAGACAGATGTTTTTC.

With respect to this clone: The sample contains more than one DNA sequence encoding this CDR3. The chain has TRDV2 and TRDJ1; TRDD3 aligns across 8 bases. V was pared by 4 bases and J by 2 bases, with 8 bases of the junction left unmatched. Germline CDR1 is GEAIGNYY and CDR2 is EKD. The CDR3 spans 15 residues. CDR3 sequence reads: CACDLLGGNTDKLIF. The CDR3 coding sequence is TGTGCCTGTGATTTACTGGGGGGCAATACCGATAAACTCATCTTT.

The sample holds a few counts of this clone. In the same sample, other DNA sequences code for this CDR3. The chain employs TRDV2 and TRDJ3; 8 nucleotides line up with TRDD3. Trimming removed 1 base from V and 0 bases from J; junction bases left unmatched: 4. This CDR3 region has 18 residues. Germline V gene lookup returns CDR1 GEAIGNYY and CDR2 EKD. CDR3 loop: CACDTAGDSSWDTRQMFF. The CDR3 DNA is TGTGCCTGTGACACGGCGGGGGATAGCTCCTGGGACACCCGACAGATGTTTTTC.

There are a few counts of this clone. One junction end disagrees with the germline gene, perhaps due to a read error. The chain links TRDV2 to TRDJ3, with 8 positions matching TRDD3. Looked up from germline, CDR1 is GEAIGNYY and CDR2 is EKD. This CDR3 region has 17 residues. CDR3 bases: TGTGCCTGTGACAACGTGGGGGATCCCTGGGACAACCGACAGATGTTTTTC. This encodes CACDNVGDPWDNRQMFF.

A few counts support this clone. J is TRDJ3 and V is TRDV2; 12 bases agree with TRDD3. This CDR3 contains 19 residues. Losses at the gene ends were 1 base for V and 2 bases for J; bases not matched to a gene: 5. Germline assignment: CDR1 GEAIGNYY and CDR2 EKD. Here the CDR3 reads CACDTSWGIRTWDTRQMFF. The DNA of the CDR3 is TGTGCCTGTGACACGAGCTGGGGGATACGCACCTGGGACACCCGACAGATGTTTTTC.